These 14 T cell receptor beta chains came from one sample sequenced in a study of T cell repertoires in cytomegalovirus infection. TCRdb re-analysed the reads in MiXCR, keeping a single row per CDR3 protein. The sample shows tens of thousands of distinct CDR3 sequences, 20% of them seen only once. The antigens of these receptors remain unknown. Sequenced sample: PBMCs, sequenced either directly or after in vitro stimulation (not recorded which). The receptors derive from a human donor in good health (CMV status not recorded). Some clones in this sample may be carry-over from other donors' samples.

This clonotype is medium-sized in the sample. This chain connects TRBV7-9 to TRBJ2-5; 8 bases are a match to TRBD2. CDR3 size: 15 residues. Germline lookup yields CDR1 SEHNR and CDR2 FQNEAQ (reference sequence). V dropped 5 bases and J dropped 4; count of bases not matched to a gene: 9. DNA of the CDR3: TGTGCCAGCAGCCAAACAGCGGGGGCGAGAGAGACCCAGTACTTC. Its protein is CASSQTAGARETQYF.

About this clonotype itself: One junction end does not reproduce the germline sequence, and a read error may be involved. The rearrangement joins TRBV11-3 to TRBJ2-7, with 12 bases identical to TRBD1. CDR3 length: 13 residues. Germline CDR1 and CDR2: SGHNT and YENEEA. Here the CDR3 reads CASSSEGTGGLAF. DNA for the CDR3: TGTGCCAGCAGCTCGGAGGGGACAGGGGGCCTTGCCTTC.

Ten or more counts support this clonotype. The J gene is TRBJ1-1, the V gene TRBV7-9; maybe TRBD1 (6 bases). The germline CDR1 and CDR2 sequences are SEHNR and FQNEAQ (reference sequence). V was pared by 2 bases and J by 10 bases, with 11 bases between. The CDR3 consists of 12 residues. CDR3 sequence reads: CASSLNREGAFF. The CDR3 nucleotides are TGTGCCAGCAGCTTAAACAGGGAGGGAGCTTTCTTT. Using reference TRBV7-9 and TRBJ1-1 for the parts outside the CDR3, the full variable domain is DTGVSQNPRHKITKRGQNVTFRCDPISEHNRLYWYRQTLGQGPEFLTYFQNEAQLEKSRLLSDRFSAERPKGSFSTLEIQRTEQGDSAMYLCASSLNREGAFFGQGTRLTVV.

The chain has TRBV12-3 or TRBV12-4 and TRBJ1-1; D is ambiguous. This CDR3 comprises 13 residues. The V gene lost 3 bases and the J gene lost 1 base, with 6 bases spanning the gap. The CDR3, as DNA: TGTGCCAGCAGTTTTACCTGGAACACTGAAGCTTTCTTT. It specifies CASSFTWNTEAFF.

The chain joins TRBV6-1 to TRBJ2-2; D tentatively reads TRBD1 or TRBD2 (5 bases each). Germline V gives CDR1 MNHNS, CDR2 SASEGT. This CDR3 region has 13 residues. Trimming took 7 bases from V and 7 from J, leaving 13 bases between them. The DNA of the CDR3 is TGTGCCAGCAAGTGGGGGAGTGGCGGGGAGCTGTTTTTT. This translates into CASKWGSGGELFF.

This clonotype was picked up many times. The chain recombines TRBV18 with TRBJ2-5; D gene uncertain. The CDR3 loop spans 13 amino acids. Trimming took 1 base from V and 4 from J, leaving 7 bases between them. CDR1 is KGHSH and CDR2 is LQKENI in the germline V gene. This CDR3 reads CASSPLVLETQYF. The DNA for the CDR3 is TGTGCCAGCTCACCACTCGTCTTAGAGACCCAGTACTTC. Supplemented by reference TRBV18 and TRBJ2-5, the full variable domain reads NAGVMQNPRHLVRRRGQEARLRCSPMKGHSHVYWYRQLPEEGLKFMVYLQKENIIDESGMPKERFSAEFPKEGPSILRIQQVVRGDSAAYFCASSPLVLETQYFGPGTRLLVL.

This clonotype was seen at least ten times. CDR3 in amino acids: CASSRGLRLDQPQHF. The CDR3 DNA is TGTGCCAGCAGTAGGGGGTTACGTTTGGATCAGCCCCAGCATTTT. The J gene is TRBJ1-5, the V gene TRBV12-3 or TRBV12-4, with a weak D call TRBD1 (6 bases). V lost 5 bases, J lost 5 bases, and 16 bases lay in between. CDR3 length: 15 amino acids.

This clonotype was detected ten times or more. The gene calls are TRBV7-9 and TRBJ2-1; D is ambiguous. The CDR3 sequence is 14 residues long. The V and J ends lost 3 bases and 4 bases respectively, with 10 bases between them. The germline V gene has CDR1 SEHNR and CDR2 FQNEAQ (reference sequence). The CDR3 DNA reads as TGTGCCAGCAGCTTGGGCCTCACTTACAATGAGCAGTTCTTC. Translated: CASSLGLTYNEQFF. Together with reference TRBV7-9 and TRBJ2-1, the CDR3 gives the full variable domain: DTGVSQNPRHKITKRGQNVTFRCDPISEHNRLYWYRQTLGQGPEFLTYFQNEAQLEKSRLLSDRFSAERPKGSFSTLEIQRTEQGDSAMYLCASSLGLTYNEQFFGPGTRLTVL.

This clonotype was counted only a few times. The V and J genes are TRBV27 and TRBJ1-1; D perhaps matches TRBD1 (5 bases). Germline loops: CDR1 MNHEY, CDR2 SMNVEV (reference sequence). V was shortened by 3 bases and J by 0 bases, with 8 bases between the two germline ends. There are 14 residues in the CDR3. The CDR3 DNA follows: TGTGCCAGCAGTTTCGGGGGGATGAACACTGAAGCTTTCTTT. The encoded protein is CASSFGGMNTEAFF.

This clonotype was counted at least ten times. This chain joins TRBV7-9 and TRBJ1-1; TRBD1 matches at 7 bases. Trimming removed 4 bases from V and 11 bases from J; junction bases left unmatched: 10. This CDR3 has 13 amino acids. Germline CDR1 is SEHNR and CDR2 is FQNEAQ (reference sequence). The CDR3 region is CASSWRGTEAAFF. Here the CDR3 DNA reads TGTGCCAGCAGCTGGCGGGGGACAGAGGCGGCTTTCTTT.

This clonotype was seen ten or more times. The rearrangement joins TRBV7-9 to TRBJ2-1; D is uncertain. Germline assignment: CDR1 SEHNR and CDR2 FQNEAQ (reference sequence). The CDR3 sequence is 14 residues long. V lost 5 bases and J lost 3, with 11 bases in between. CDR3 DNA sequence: TGTGCCAGCAGCCGGAGTATTCACTACAATGAGCAGTTCTTC. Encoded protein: CASSRSIHYNEQFF. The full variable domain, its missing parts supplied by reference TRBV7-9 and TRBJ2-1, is DTGVSQNPRHKITKRGQNVTFRCDPISEHNRLYWYRQTLGQGPEFLTYFQNEAQLEKSRLLSDRFSAERPKGSFSTLEIQRTEQGDSAMYLCASSRSIHYNEQFFGPGTRLTVL.

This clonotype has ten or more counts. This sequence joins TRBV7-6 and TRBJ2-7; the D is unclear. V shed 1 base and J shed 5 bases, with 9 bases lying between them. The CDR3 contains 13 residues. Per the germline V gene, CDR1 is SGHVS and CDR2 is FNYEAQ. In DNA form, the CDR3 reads TGTGCCAGCAGCTTAGATATAAGGGACGAGCAGTACTTC. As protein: CASSLDIRDEQYF.

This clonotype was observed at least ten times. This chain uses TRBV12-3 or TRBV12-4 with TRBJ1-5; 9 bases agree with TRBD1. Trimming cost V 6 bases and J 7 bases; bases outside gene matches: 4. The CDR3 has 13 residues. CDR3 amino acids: CASRRQGGQPQHF. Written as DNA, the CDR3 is TGTGCCAGCAGACGACAGGGGGGGCAGCCCCAGCATTTT.

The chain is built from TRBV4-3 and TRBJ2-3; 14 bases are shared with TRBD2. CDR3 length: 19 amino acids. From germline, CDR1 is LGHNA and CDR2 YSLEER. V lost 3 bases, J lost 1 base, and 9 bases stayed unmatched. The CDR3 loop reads CASSQAGLAGVLGTDTQYF. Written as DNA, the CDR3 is TGCGCCAGCAGCCAGGCGGGACTAGCGGGAGTACTAGGCACAGATACGCAGTATTTT.